The source of this T cell receptor beta chain is a study of cytomegalovirus exposure and HLA in healthy donors. The wider study: In terms of ancestry, the Caucasian-associated cluster contained about four fifths of the approximately 400 genotyped donors.

PCR was performed using 60 Vbeta and 13 Jbeta primers. Using immunoSEQ multiplex PCR, the repertoire was profiled, and TCRdb retains in-frame clones only, with some absent. The sample shows some 150,000 clones, roughly 82% of them seen only once. This clone was counted a single time. Its antigen remains unknown. Looked up from germline, CDR1 is SGHVS and CDR2 is FNYEAQ. After removal of 4 bases from V and 4 bases from J, the junction contained 1 base not matched to a gene. The CDR3 is 13 amino acids. General observations from the study: On later analysis, the bulk of CMV-associated TCR beta chains appeared to be HLA-restricted. Under in vitro conditions, a few CMV-associated chains were confirmed as specific for CMV antigens. Reports state that TCR beta sequences accurately predicted most subjects' HLA-A and HLA-B alleles.

Input material: PBMCs. This TCR came from a woman aged 50 to 60 in good health and CMV-seropositive. V is TRBV7-6 and J is TRBJ1-5; 7 bases align to TRBD1. The CDR3 loop is CASSSGGNQPQHF. CDR3 in DNA: TGTGCCAGCAGCTCAGGGGGGAATCAGCCCCAGCATTTT.